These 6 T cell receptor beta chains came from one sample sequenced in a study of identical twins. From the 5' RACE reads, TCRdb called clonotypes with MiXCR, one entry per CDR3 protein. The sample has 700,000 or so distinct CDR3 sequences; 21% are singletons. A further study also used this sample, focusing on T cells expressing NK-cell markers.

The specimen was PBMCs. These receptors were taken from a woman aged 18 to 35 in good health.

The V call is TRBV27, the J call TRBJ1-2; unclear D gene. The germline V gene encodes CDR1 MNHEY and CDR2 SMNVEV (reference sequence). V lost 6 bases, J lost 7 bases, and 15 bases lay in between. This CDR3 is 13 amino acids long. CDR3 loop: CASSRDGSGGYTF. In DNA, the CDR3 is TGTGCCAGCAGCCGAGACGGATCCGGTGGCTACACCTTC.

The CDR3 reads CATSRAEGMRGTGELFF. CDR3 nucleotide sequence: TGTGCCACCAGCAGAGCTGAGGGGATGAGAGGAACCGGGGAGCTGTTTTTT. V usage is TRBV15 and J usage is TRBJ2-2; possibly TRBD1 or TRBD2 for D (5 bases each). Germline CDR1 LNHNV, CDR2 YYDKDF (reference sequence). CDR3 size: 17 residues. V lost 1 base, J lost 5 bases, and 17 bases lay in between.

The CDR3, as DNA: TGCGCCAGCAGCTTGGTGGGACAGGGGGCAAGGAATGAGCAGTTCTTC. This sequence encodes CASSLVGQGARNEQFF. The chain carries TRBV5-1 and TRBJ2-1; 12 nucleotides agree with TRBD1. Germline CDR1 and CDR2: SGHRS and YFSETQ. Trimming cost V 0 bases and J 7 bases; bases outside gene matches: 5. CDR3 length: 16 amino acids.

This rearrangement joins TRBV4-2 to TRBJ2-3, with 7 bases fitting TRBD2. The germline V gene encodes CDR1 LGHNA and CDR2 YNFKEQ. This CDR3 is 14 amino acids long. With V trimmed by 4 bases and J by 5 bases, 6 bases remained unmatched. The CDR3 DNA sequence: TGTGCCAGCAGCCCGGCGGGGGTAAAAGATACGCAGTATTTT. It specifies CASSPAGVKDTQYF.

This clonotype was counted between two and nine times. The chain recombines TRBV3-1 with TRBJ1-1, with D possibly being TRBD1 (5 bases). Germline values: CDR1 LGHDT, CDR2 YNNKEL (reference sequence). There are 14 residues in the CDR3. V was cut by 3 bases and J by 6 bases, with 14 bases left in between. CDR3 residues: CASSQTPQGAEAFF. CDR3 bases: TGTGCCAGCAGCCAGACCCCTCAGGGCGCTGAAGCTTTCTTT. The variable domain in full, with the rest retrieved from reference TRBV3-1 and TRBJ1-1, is DTAVSQTPKYLVTQMGNDKSIKCEQNLGHDTMYWYKQDSKKFLKIMFSYNNKELIINETVPNRFSPKSPDKAHLNLHINSLELGDSAVYFCASSQTPQGAEAFFGQGTRLTVV.

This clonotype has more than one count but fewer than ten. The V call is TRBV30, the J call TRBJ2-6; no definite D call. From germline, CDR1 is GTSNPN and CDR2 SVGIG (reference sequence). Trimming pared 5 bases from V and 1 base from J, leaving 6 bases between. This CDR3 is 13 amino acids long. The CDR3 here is CAWGRSGANVLTF. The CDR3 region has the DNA TGTGCCTGGGGTCGGTCTGGGGCCAACGTCCTGACTTTC.